Only a few counts were recorded for the clone carrying this T cell receptor (beta chain). Its antigen is still unknown. PCR involved 60 Vbeta and 13 Jbeta primers. Sequencing used immunoSEQ multiplex PCR; TCRdb keeps in-frame clones, though not all of them. This sample carries 150,000 or so clones, 82% of them seen once, and the ten largest clones take roughly 1.5%. These data originate in a study of cytomegalovirus exposure and HLA in healthy donors. Study-wide points: In presence/absence analyses, roughly uniform sequencing depth across donors was assumed. What was likely a sequencing artifact was a cluster of highly shared sequence variants. Among TCR beta chains, those listed as cytomegalovirus-associated numbered about 160. Later on, a genetic analysis was performed. It linked a missense variant in DCLRE1C with V- and J-gene trimming of TCR beta.

The sequencing sample was made of PBMCs. The clonotype comes from a male donor in good health and CMV-seronegative.

The CDR3 DNA reads TGCGCCAGCAGCCAAGGACTAGCGATGAACAATGAGCAGTTCTTC. It is translated as CASSQGLAMNNEQFF. The chain uses TRBV4-1 and TRBJ2-1; TRBD2 matches at 8 bases. CDR1 and CDR2 from the germline V gene are MGHRA and YSYEKL. J was trimmed by 5 bases and V by 1 base; bases with no gene match: 4. This CDR3 has 15 residues.